Each of the 27 T cell receptor beta chains below was sequenced from the same sample in a study of cytomegalovirus exposure and HLA in healthy donors. A multiplex PCR was run with 60 Vbeta primers and 13 Jbeta primers. Only in-frame clones appear in the TCRdb table, and some are missing; sequencing was by immunoSEQ multiplex PCR. The sample comprises 130,000 to 150,000 clones, around 72% of which are singletons, and around 4% rests with the top ten. Input material: PBMCs. The source is a man aged 18 to 29 in good health and CMV-seropositive.

This chain joins TRBV25-1 and TRBJ2-1; D unresolved. This CDR3 contains 14 residues. The germline V and J ends were trimmed by 2 bases and 4 bases, with 9 bases remaining between them. CDR1 is MGHDK, CDR2 SYGVNS, per germline. The CDR3 region is CASSEPEYYNEQFF. The DNA of the CDR3 is TGTGCCAGCAGTGAACCGGAGTATTACAATGAGCAGTTCTTC.

This clone was detected only a few times. The chain links TRBV19 to TRBJ2-7, with unresolved D. The germline gives CDR1 LNHDA, CDR2 SQIVND (reference sequence). The ends were cut back, 5 bases at V and 4 bases at J, with 9 bases in the middle. CDR3 length: 12 amino acids. The CDR3 bases are TGTGCCAGTAGTTCCAGGAATTACGAGCAGTACTTC. Protein product: CASSSRNYEQYF.

The chain carries TRBV7-3 and TRBJ2-7, with a tentative D call TRBD1 (6 bases). Trimming stripped 3 bases from V and 2 bases from J, with 14 bases between. In germline, CDR1 is SGHTA, CDR2 FQGTGA. The length of the CDR3 is 15 residues. CDR3 region: CASSLDSVSAYEQYF. Written as DNA, the CDR3 is TGTGCCAGCAGCTTGGACAGTGTGTCGGCCTACGAGCAGTACTTC.

This clone was picked up a small number of times. The chain recombines TRBV4-1 with TRBJ2-1; TRBD2 agrees at 14 bases. V dropped 6 bases and J dropped 5; count of bases not matched to a gene: 9. Germline V gene data show CDR1 as MGHRA and CDR2 as YSYEKL. The CDR3 contains 17 residues. CDR3 sequence reads: CASREGLAGGDDNEQFF. The DNA for the CDR3 is TGCGCCAGCAGAGAAGGACTAGCGGGGGGAGATGACAATGAGCAGTTCTTC.

A single count supports this clone. This chain uses TRBV19 with TRBJ1-1; the D gene is possibly TRBD1 (5 bases). This CDR3 is 15 amino acids long. Trimming took off 1 base at V and 0 bases at J, with 9 bases between the two ends. Looked up from germline, CDR1 is LNHDA and CDR2 is SQIVND (reference sequence). As DNA, the CDR3 is TGTGCCAGTAGTATAGGGGGGGTGGTGAACACTGAAGCTTTCTTT. Amino acid sequence: CASSIGGVVNTEAFF.

This clone appeared a few times. This chain joins TRBV6-1 and TRBJ1-4; 9 bases line up with TRBD1. Unmatched junction bases numbered 8, after V lost 4 bases and J lost 8 bases. CDR3 length: 15 residues. From germline, CDR1 is MNHNS and CDR2 SASEGT. CDR3 protein: CASSGTQGAREKLFF. For the CDR3, the DNA is TGTGCCAGCAGTGGGACACAGGGGGCACGGGAAAAACTGTTTTTT.

This clone was observed a handful of times. This chain links TRBV6-5 with TRBJ2-5, with no clear D. The J call is in doubt because the DNA end fits TRBJ2-7 better. This CDR3 comprises 16 residues. Germline V gene lookup returns CDR1 MNHEY and CDR2 SVGAGI. DNA of the CDR3: TGTGCCAGCAGTTACTCGAGGCCGTGGTTCTCCTACGAGCAGTACTTC. Translated, it gives CASSYSRPWFSYEQYF.

The chain employs TRBV30 and TRBJ1-1, with TRBD1 as a possible D gene (6 bases). The CDR3 covers 12 residues. The V gene's germline CDR1 is GTSNPN and CDR2 SVGIG (reference sequence). Trimming shortened V by 4 bases and J by 6 bases, and 12 bases separated the two germline ends. CDR3 nucleotide sequence: TGTGCCTGGACGATCGGACAGCCTGAAGCTTTCTTT. Amino acid sequence: CAWTIGQPEAFF.

V usage is TRBV29-1 and J usage is TRBJ2-3, with 13 bases fitting TRBD2. The CDR3 consists of 14 residues. Germline lookup yields CDR1 SQVTM and CDR2 ANQGSEA. V shed 5 bases and J 4 bases; nucleotides not matched to a gene: 3. The DNA of the CDR3 is TGCAGCGTTTCACTAGCGGGAGGGGCAGATACGCAGTATTTT. It codes for CSVSLAGGADTQYF.

This clone was recorded once. This chain links TRBV6-5 with TRBJ1-5, with no clear D. V was pared by 2 bases and J by 0 bases, with 5 bases between. CDR3 length: 14 amino acids. Germline V gives CDR1 MNHEY, CDR2 SVGAGI. DNA of the CDR3: TGTGCCAGCAGTTACCGAGATAGCAATCAGCCCCAGCATTTT. Its translation: CASSYRDSNQPQHF.

The chain recombines TRBV7-8 with TRBJ2-3, with 7 bases identical to TRBD2. CDR1 is SGHVS, CDR2 FQNEAQ, per germline. V lost 4 bases, J lost 4 bases, and 14 bases stayed unmatched. The CDR3 is 17 residues long. CDR3 nucleotide sequence: TGTGCCAGCAGCTATGATCCGGGAGGCAGTTCCCCAGATACGCAGTATTTT. Its translation is CASSYDPGGSSPDTQYF.

This clone was counted a few times. The rearrangement joins TRBV7-9 to TRBJ2-3; 10 bases line up with TRBD2. Trimming at V came to 11 bases and at J to 1 base, leaving 12 bases not matched to a gene. This CDR3 comprises 16 residues. Germline V gene data show CDR1 as SEHNR and CDR2 as FQNEAQ (reference sequence). This CDR3 reads CASGLAGATGTDTQYF. CDR3 bases: TGTGCCTCTGGGCTAGCGGGGGCTACTGGCACAGATACGCAGTATTTT. The full variable domain, its missing parts supplied by reference TRBV7-9 and TRBJ2-3, is DTGVSQNPRHKITKRGQNVTFRCDPISEHNRLYWYRQTLGQGPEFLTYFQNEAQLEKSRLLSDRFSAERPKGSFSTLEIQRTEQGDSAMYLCASGLAGATGTDTQYFGPGTRLTVL.

There are a few counts of this clone. The chain has TRBV2 and TRBJ1-1; no clear D gene. Trimming took off 4 bases at V and 1 base at J, with 13 bases between the two ends. This CDR3 spans 15 amino acids. The germline CDR1 and CDR2 sequences are SNHLY and FYNNEI. The CDR3 protein is CASSGGYSGNTEAFF. The CDR3, as DNA: TGTGCCAGCAGTGGTGGTTACAGTGGGAACACTGAAGCTTTCTTT.

The chain joins TRBV5-1 to TRBJ1-1, with TRBD1 as a possible D gene (6 bases). With 4 bases removed from V and 7 bases from J, the gap between germline ends came to 11 bases. The CDR3 contains 12 residues. Per the germline V gene, CDR1 is SGHRS and CDR2 is YFSETQ. This chain's CDR3 is CASSGTGIEAFF. CDR3 bases: TGCGCCAGCAGCGGAACAGGGATTGAAGCTTTCTTT.

This chain links TRBV7-8 with TRBJ1-1, with 11 bases lining up with TRBD1. J gave up 2 bases and V 7 bases, and 3 bases lay outside the gene matches. The CDR3 consists of 14 residues. CDR1 is SGHVS and CDR2 is FQNEAQ in the germline V gene. The DNA for the CDR3 is TGTGCCAGCAACGGACAGGGGGCCAACACTGAAGCTTTCTTT. As protein: CASNGQGANTEAFF.

The V call is TRBV19, the J call TRBJ1-3; unclear D gene. The V gene's germline CDR1 is LNHDA and CDR2 SQIVND (reference sequence). This CDR3 has 14 amino acids. The V end lost 6 bases, the J end lost 0 bases, and 9 bases lay between the germline ends. CDR3 DNA sequence: TGTGCCAGTAGGGCAGTTCACTCTGGAAACACCATATATTTT. It encodes CASRAVHSGNTIYF.

The chain joins TRBV6-5 to TRBJ1-2; perhaps TRBD1 as D (6 bases). Trimming took off 9 bases at V and 4 bases at J, with 18 bases between the two ends. CDR3 length: 14 residues. Germline V gene data show CDR1 as MNHEY and CDR2 as SVGAGI. CDR3 sequence: CASNPGGPVYGYTF. As DNA, the CDR3 is TGTGCCAGTAATCCCGGGGGGCCCGTCTATGGCTACACCTTC.

The chain recombines TRBV6-5 with TRBJ1-2; no firm D call. Trimming shortened V by 0 bases and J by 3 bases, and 14 bases separated the two germline ends. The CDR3 is 16 amino acids. The V gene's germline CDR1 is MNHEY and CDR2 SVGAGI. CDR3 nucleotides: TGTGCCAGCAGTTACTCCGGGTACGAGGGTGACTATGGCTACACCTTC. The encoded protein is CASSYSGYEGDYGYTF.

CDR3 residues: CASTKSGPGGTEAFF. Written as DNA, the CDR3 is TGTGCCAGTACCAAGAGCGGTCCCGGGGGCACTGAAGCTTTCTTT. This rearrangement joins TRBV19 to TRBJ1-1; D possibly corresponds to TRBD1 (5 bases). Germline V gene lookup returns CDR1 LNHDA and CDR2 SQIVND (reference sequence). This CDR3 has 15 residues. Trimming shortened V by 7 bases and J by 4 bases, and 19 bases separated the two germline ends. Supplemented by reference TRBV19 and TRBJ1-1, the full variable domain reads DGGITQSPKYLFRKEGQNVTLSCEQNLNHDAMYWYRQDPGQGLRLIYYSQIVNDFQKGDIAEGYSVSREKKESFPLTVTSAQKNPTAFYLCASTKSGPGGTEAFFGQGTRLTVV.

The CDR3: CASSPRTGIETEAFF. CDR3 bases: TGTGCCAGCTCACCACGGACAGGGATAGAAACTGAAGCTTTCTTT. V is TRBV18 and J is TRBJ1-1; 8 bases are a match to TRBD1. Trimming at V came to 1 base and at J to 5 bases, leaving 6 bases not matched to a gene. Germline lookup yields CDR1 KGHSH and CDR2 LQKENI. CDR3 size: 15 residues.

This sequence joins TRBV7-2 and TRBJ1-2; 9 bases fit TRBD1. CDR1 and CDR2 (germline): SGHTA, FQGNSA. This CDR3 is 15 amino acids long. V gave up 1 base and J gave up 1 base; unmatched junction bases: 1. CDR3 loop: CASSLGTGVNYGYTF. Here the CDR3 DNA reads TGTGCCAGCAGCTTAGGGACAGGGGTTAACTATGGCTACACCTTC.

V is TRBV28 and J is TRBJ1-5; TRBD1 matches at 12 bases. This CDR3 contains 15 residues. J lost 7 bases, V lost 2 bases, and 3 bases had no gene match. CDR1 and CDR2 (germline): MDHEN, SYDVKM. The CDR3 loop is CASSLGTGGRQPQHF. Here the CDR3 DNA reads TGTGCCAGCAGTTTAGGGACAGGGGGCCGGCAGCCCCAGCATTTT.

This clone was counted a single time. V usage is TRBV28 and J usage is TRBJ2-1, with 15 bases that match TRBD2. The germline gives CDR1 MDHEN, CDR2 SYDVKM. J gave up 7 bases and V 5 bases, and 6 bases lay outside the gene matches. The CDR3 covers 16 residues. The DNA for the CDR3 is TGTGCCAGCAGTCCCGGACTAGCGGGAGGGTTGAATGAGCAGTTCTTC. Translation gives CASSPGLAGGLNEQFF.

The rearrangement links TRBV5-1 to TRBJ1-4, with 7 bases fitting TRBD1. The CDR3 runs 14 residues. V trimming: 0 bases; J trimming: 4 bases; junction bases outside the gene matches: 0. The germline V gene encodes CDR1 SGHRS and CDR2 YFSETQ. CDR3 in DNA: TGCGCCAGCAGCTTGGGACAGGGTAATGAAAAACTGTTTTTT. Encoded protein: CASSLGQGNEKLFF.

This clone showed up just once. This sequence joins TRBV15 and TRBJ1-4, with a possible D match to TRBD1 (5 bases). Germline CDR1 LNHNV, CDR2 YYDKDF (reference sequence). The V end was cut by 0 bases, the J end by 4 bases, with 12 bases between. This CDR3 is built from 16 residues. The CDR3 coding sequence is TGTGCCACCAGCAGAGATCTAAGGAGGGGTAATGAAAAACTGTTTTTT. It translates to CATSRDLRRGNEKLFF.

The J gene is TRBJ1-2, the V gene TRBV29-1, with D perhaps TRBD1 (6 bases). V was pared by 6 bases and J by 8 bases, with 13 bases between. Germline V lookup: CDR1 SQVTM, CDR2 ANQGSEA. The CDR3 length is 11 residues. The chain's CDR3 is CSVYSGDGYTF. CDR3 bases: TGCAGCGTATACTCAGGGGACGGCTACACCTTC.

The gene calls are TRBV6-5 and TRBJ2-7, with a possible D match to TRBD1 (5 bases). Trimming stripped 2 bases from V and 6 bases from J, with 11 bases between. This CDR3 is 13 amino acids long. The germline V gene encodes CDR1 MNHEY and CDR2 SVGAGI. The CDR3 spells CASSYVRACEQYF. The CDR3 DNA reads as TGTGCCAGCAGTTACGTCAGGGCCTGCGAGCAGTACTTC.